This entry features one TCR beta chain sequence. The antigen is undetermined. The sample belongs to a study of blood T cells in healthy people across ages. Study observations and caveats: Higher naive T cell percentage went strongly together with higher TCR beta diversity. Diversity was higher, and naive CD4+ cells more numerous, in long-lived donors than in aged donors.

A second PCR of about 7 to 12 cycles used a sample-barcoded 5' primer and a J-beta primer mix. Tags on each cDNA molecule came from a template-switch adaptor with 12 random nucleotides. TCRdb redid the calling of the 5' RACE reads with MiXCR, one entry per CDR3 protein. The sample records 890,000 or so distinct CDR3 sequences, approximately 59% being singletons. With 5 bases removed from V and 3 bases from J, the gap between germline ends came to 21 bases. Per the germline V gene, CDR1 is SGHTA and CDR2 is FQGNSA. The CDR3 has 17 amino acids. Donors each provided ten milliliters of peripheral blood. The sample taken for sequencing was blood. The chain is built from TRBV7-2 and TRBJ2-3; D may be TRBD2 (6 bases). This receptor was identified in a young man in good health. The CDR3 protein is CASSALGGIVETDTQYF. Written as DNA, the CDR3 is TGTGCCAGCAGCGCCCTTGGAGGGATAGTGGAGACAGATACGCAGTATTTT.